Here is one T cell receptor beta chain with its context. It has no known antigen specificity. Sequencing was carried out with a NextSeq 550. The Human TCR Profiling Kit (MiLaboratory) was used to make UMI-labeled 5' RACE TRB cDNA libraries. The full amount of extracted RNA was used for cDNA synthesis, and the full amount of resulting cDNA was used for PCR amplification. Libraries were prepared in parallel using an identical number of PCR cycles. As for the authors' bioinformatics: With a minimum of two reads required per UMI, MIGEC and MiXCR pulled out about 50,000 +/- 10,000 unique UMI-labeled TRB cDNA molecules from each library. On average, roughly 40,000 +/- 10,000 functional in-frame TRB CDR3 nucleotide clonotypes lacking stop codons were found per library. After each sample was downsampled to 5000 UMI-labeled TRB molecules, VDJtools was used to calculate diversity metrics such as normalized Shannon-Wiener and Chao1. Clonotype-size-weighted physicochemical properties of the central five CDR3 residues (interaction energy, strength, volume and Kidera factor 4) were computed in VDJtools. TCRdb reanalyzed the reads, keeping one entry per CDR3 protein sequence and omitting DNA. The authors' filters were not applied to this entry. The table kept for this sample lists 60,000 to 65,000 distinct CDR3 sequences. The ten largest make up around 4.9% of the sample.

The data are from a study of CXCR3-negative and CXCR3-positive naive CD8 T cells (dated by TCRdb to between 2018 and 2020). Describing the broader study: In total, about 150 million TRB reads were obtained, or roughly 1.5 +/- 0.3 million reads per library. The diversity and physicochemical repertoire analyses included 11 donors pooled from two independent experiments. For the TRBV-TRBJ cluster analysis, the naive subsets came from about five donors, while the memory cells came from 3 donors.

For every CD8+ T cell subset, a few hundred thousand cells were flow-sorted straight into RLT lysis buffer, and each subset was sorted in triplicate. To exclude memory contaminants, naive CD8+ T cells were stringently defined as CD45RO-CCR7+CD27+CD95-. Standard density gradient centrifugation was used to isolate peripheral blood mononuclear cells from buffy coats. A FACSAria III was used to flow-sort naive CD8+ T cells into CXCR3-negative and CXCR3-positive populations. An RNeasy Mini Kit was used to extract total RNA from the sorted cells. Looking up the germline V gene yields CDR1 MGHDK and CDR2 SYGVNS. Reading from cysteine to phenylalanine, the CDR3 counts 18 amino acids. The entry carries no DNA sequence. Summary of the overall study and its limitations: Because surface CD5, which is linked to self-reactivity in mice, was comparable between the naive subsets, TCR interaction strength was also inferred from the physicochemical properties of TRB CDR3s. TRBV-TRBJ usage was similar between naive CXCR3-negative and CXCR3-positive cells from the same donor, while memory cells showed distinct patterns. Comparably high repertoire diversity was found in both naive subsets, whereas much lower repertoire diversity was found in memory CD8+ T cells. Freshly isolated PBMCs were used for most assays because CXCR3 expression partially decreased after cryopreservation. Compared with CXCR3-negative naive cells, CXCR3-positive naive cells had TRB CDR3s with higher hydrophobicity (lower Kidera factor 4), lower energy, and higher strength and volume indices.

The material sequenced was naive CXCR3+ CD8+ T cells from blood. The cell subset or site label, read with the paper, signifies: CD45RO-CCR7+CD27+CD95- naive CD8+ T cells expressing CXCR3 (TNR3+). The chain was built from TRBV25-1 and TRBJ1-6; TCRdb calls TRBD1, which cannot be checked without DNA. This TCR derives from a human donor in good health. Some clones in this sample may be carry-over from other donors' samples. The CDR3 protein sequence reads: CASRLPGQGRPYNSPLHF.